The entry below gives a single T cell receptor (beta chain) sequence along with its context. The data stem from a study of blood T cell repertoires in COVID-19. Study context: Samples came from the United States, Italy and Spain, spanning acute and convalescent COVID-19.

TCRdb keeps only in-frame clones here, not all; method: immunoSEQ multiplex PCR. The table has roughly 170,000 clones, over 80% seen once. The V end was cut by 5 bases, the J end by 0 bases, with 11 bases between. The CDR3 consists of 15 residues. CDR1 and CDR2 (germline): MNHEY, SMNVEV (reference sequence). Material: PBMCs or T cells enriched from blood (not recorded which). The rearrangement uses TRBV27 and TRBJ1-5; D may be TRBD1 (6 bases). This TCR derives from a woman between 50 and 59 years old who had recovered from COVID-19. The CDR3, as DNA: TGTGCCAGCAGTCCAGGACAGTATAGCAATCAGCCCCAGCATTTT. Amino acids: CASSPGQYSNQPQHF.